This T cell receptor (beta chain) was obtained from a study of T cells after yellow fever vaccination. Study-level background: Preparation of fractions with low cell numbers was performed using SMART-Seq v4 Ultra Low Input.

Germline CDR1 SGHDN, CDR2 FVKESK. V was trimmed by 0 bases and J by 4 bases, leaving 9 bases between them. This CDR3 is built from 14 residues. Concerning this clonotype: Its antigen remains unidentified.

Template switching with 5'RACE generated the TCR cDNA and added a universal primer site and UMIs. TCRdb processed the 5' RACE reads anew with MiXCR; each CDR3 protein has one entry. The sample contains some 600,000 distinct CDR3 sequences, 10% to 15% of which appear only once. Findings of the study overall: FACS-sorted repertoires could contain abundant clonotypes contaminating from the bulk population. Weaker overall was a secondary response that nonetheless peaked faster, on day 5 versus 15.

The chain couples TRBV14 to TRBJ1-1; no firm D call. The source material was PBMCs, sampled on the day of the yellow fever booster vaccination. This clonotype was sampled from a man aged 25-45 years who received the YFV17D yellow fever vaccine. The CDR3, as DNA: TGTGCCAGCAGCCAAGAGGCCGGGAGCACTGAAGCTTTCTTT. It specifies CASSQEAGSTEAFF.